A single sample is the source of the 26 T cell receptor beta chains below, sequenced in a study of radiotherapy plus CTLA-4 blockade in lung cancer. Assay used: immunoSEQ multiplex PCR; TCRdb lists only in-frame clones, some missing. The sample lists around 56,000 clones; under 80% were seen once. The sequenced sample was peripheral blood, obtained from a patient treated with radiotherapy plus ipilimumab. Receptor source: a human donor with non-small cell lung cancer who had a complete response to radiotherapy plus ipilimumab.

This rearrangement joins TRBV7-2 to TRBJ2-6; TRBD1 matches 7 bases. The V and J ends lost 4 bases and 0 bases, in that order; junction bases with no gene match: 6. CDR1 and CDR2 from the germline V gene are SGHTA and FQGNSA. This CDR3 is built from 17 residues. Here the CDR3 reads CASSSRDSYSGANVLTF. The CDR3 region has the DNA TGTGCCAGCAGCTCCCGGGACAGTTACTCTGGGGCCAACGTCCTGACTTTC.

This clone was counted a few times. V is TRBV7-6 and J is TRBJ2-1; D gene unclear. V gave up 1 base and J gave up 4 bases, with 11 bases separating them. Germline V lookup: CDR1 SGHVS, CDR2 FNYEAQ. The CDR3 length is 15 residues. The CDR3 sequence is CASSLDNRNYNEQFF. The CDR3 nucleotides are TGTGCCAGCAGCTTAGATAACAGAAATTACAATGAGCAGTTCTTC.

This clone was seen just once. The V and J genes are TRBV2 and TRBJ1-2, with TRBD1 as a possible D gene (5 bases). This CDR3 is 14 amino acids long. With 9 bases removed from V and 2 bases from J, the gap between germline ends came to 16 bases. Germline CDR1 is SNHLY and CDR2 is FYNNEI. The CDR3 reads CASPQGGENYGYTF. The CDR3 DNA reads TGTGCCAGTCCCCAAGGAGGGGAGAACTATGGCTACACCTTC.

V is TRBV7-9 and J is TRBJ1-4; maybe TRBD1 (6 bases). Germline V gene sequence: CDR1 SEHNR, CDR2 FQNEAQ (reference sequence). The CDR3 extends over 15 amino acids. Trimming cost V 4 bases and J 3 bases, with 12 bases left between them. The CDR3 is CASSSAWTANEKLFF. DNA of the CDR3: TGTGCCAGCAGCTCGGCATGGACAGCTAATGAAAAACTGTTTTTT.

CDR3 DNA sequence: TGCGCCAGCAGCCCCGGGACAGTGGGGGCCCAGTACTTC. This sequence encodes CASSPGTVGAQYF. This chain uses TRBV4-3 with TRBJ2-5; 7 nucleotides align to TRBD1. Germline assignment: CDR1 LGHNA and CDR2 YSLEER. The CDR3 has 13 residues. After removal of 4 bases from V and 9 bases from J, the junction contained 8 bases not matched to a gene.

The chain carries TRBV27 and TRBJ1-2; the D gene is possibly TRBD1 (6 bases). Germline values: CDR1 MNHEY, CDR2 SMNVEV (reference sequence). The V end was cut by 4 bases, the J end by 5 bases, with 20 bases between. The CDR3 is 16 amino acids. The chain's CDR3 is CASSSQTHRVGYGYTF. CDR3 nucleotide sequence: TGTGCCAGCAGTTCGCAAACCCACAGGGTGGGGTATGGCTACACCTTC.

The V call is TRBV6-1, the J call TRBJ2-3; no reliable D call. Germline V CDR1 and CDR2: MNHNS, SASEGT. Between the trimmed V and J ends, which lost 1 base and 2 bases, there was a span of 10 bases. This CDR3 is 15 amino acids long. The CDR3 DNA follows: TGTGCCAGCAGTGAAGGGGCCAGCCCCACAGATACGCAGTATTTT. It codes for CASSEGASPTDTQYF.

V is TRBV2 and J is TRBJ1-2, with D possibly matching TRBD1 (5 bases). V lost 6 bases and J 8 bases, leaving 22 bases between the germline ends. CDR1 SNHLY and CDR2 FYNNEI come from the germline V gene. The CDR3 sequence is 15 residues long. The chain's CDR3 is CASRPGRDSFWGYTF. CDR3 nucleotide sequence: TGTGCCAGCAGACCCGGACGAGACAGTTTCTGGGGCTACACCTTC.

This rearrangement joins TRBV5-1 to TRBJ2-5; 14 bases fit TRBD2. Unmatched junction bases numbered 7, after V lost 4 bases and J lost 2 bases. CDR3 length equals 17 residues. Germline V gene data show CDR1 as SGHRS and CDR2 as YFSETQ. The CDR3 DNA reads TGCGCCAGCAGCCAGGGACTAGCGGGGGATCAACAAGAGACCCAGTACTTC. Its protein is CASSQGLAGDQQETQYF. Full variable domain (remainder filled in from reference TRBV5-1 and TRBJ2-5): KAGVTQTPRYLIKTRGQQVTLSCSPISGHRSVSWYQQTPGQGLQFLFEYFSETQRNKGNFPGRFSGRQFSNSRSEMNVSTLELGDSALYLCASSQGLAGDQQETQYFGPGTRLLVL.

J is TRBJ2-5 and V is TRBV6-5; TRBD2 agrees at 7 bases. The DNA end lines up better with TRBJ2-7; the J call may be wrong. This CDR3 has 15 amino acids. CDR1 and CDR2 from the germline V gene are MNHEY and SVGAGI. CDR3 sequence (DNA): TGTGCCAGCAGTTTCCCTAGCGGCAGCTCCTACGAGCAGTACTTC. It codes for CASSFPSGSSYEQYF.

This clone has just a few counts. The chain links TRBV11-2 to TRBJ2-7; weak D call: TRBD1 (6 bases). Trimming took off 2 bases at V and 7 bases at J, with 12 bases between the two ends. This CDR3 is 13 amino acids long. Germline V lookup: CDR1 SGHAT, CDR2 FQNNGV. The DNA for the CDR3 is TGTGCCAGCAGCTTAAGCAGGGGTGGGGAGCAGTACTTC. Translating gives CASSLSRGGEQYF.

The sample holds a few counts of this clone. The CDR3: CASSSPRGSEAFF. The CDR3 DNA reads as TGTGCCAGCAGTTCCCCAAGGGGATCTGAAGCTTTCTTT. The chain uses TRBV11-3 and TRBJ1-1; D is perhaps TRBD1 (5 bases). V lost 6 bases to trimming and J lost 6 bases, with 14 bases between them. Per the germline V gene, CDR1 is SGHNT and CDR2 is YENEEA. CDR3 length equals 13 residues.

The CDR3 spells CASSQEGQMHYGYTF. The CDR3 bases are TGCGCCAGCAGCCAGGAAGGACAGATGCACTATGGCTACACCTTC. The V and J genes are TRBV4-3 and TRBJ1-2; TRBD1 might be the D (6 bases). The germline V and J ends were trimmed by 3 bases and 3 bases, with 14 bases remaining between them. Germline assignment: CDR1 LGHNA and CDR2 YSLEER. The CDR3 totals 15 residues.

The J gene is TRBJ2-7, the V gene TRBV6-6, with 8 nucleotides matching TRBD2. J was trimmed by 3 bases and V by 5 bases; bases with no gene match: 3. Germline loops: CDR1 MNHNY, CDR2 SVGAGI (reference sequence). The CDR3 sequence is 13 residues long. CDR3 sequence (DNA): TGTGCCAGCAGTGTCACTAGCGGCTACGAGCAGTACGTC. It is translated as CASSVTSGYEQYV.

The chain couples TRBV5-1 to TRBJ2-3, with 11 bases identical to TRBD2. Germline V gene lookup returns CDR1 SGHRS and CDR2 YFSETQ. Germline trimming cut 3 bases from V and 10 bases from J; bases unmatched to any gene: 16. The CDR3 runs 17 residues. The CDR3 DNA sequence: TGCGCCAGCAGCTCGGGGACTAGCGGAGGCGCAGCGGGGGCGCAGTATTTT. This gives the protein CASSSGTSGGAAGAQYF.

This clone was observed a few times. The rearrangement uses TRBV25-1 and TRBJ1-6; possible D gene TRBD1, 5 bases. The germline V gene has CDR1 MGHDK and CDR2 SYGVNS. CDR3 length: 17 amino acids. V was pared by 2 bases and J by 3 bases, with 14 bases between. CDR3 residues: CASSEAPRGSYNSPLHF. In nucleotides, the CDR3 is TGTGCCAGCAGTGAAGCTCCAAGGGGCAGCTATAATTCACCCCTCCACTTT.

The DNA for the CDR3 is TGTGCCAGCAGCTTAGGCGGGGTCTGGGAGCAGTACGTC. Its translation is CASSLGGVWEQYV. The J gene is TRBJ2-7, the V gene TRBV11-2; D may be TRBD2 (6 bases). Trimming took off 1 base at V and 7 bases at J, with 11 bases between the two ends. The germline V gene encodes CDR1 SGHAT and CDR2 FQNNGV. The CDR3 has 13 residues.

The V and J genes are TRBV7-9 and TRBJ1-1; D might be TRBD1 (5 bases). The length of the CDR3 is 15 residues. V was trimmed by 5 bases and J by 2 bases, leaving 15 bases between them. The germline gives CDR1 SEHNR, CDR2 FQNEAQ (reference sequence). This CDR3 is CASSPDFTGNTEAFF. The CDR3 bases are TGTGCCAGCAGCCCCGACTTCACAGGAAACACTGAAGCTTTCTTT.

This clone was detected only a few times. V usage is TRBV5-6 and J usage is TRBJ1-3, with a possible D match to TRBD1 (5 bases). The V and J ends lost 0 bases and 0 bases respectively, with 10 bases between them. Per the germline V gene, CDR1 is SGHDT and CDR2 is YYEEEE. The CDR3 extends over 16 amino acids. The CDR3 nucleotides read TGTGCCAGCAGCTTGGGGGGGGAGGACTCTGGAAACACCATATATTTT. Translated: CASSLGGEDSGNTIYF.

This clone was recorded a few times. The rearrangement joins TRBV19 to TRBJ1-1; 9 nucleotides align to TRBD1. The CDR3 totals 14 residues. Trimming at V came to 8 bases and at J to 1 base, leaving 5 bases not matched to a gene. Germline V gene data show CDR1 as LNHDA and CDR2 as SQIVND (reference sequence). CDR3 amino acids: CASAQGQGNTEAFF. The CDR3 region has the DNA TGTGCCAGTGCTCAGGGACAGGGGAACACTGAAGCTTTCTTT.

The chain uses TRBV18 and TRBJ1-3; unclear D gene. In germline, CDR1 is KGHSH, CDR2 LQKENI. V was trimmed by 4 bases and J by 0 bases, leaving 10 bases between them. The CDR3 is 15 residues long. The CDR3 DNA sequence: TGTGCCAGCTCACTCGACACAGCCTCTGGAAACACCATATATTTT. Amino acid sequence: CASSLDTASGNTIYF.

The CDR3 loop reads CASSSAEARNTEAFF. The CDR3 DNA is TGTGCCAGCAGCTCGGCAGAGGCGAGGAACACTGAAGCTTTCTTT. The chain carries TRBV7-9 and TRBJ1-1; D unclear. V was pared by 4 bases and J by 1 base, with 13 bases between. The CDR3 has 15 residues. Germline V gene sequence: CDR1 SEHNR, CDR2 FQNEAQ (reference sequence).

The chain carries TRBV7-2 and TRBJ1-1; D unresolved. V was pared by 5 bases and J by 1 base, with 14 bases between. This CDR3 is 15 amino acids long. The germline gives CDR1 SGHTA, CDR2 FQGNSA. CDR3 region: CASSGRLHQNTEAFF. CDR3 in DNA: TGTGCCAGCAGCGGAAGACTGCACCAGAACACTGAAGCTTTCTTT.

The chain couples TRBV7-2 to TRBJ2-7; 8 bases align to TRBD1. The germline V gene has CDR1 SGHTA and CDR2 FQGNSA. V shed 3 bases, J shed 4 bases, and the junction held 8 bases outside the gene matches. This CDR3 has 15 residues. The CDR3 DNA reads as TGTGCCAGCAGCTTGCCGGACAGGGCACGTTACGAGCAGTACTTC. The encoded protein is CASSLPDRARYEQYF.

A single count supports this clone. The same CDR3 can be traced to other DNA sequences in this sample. The CDR3 DNA sequence: TGTGCCAGCAGCGCGACGGGTTACGAGCAGTACTTC. It encodes CASSATGYEQYF. The rearrangement joins TRBV9 to TRBJ2-7; D remains ambiguous. Trimming pared 3 bases from V and 4 bases from J, leaving 8 bases between. CDR3 length equals 12 residues. Germline CDR1 and CDR2: SGDLS and YYNGEE. The entire variable domain, with the rest obtained from reference TRBV9 and TRBJ2-7, is as follows: DSGVTQTPKHLITATGQRVTLRCSPRSGDLSVYWYQQSLDQGLQFLIQYYNGEERAKGNILERFSAQQFPDLHSELNLSSLELGDSALYFCASSATGYEQYFGPGTRLTVT.

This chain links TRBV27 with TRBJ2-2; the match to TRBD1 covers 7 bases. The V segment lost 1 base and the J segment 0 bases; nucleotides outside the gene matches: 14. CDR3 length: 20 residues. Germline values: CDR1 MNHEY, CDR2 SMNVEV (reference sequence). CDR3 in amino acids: CASSLLSVRTGTTNTGELFF. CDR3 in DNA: TGTGCCAGCAGTTTATTGTCCGTCCGGACAGGAACTACGAACACCGGGGAGCTGTTTTTT.